The 20 T cell receptor beta chains presented below share a single source sample, sequenced in a study of T cells in Graves' hyperthyroidism and ophthalmopathy (dated by TCRdb to between 2018 and 2020). The library came from multiplex PCR. The reads were generated on an Illumina HiSeq 2000. TCR beta CDR3 regions were amplified from RNA transcripts. For the first round of RT-PCR on the TCR CDR3, the HTBI primer set was used together with the Qiagen OneStep RT-PCR kit. TCRdb ran its own pipeline on the public reads, namely fastp trimming at Q25 and MiXCR clone calling, and kept in-frame beta chains. Rows are combined by CDR3 protein, so each entry shows the most common genes and DNA. The sample yields roughly 400,000 distinct CDR3 sequences; 11% to 15% were counted once. The ten largest clonotypes hold 28% of the sample. Input material: blood. The receptor set was obtained from a man between 50 and 59 years old with Graves' ophthalmopathy.

The J gene is TRBJ2-1, the V gene TRBV5-1; the D is unclear. Trimming cost V 4 bases and J 8 bases, with 10 bases left between them. Germline CDR1 is SGHRS and CDR2 is YFSETQ. The CDR3 loop spans 12 amino acids. The CDR3 is CASSRANDEQFF. DNA for the CDR3: TGCGCCAGCAGCAGGGCGAACGATGAGCAGTTCTTC.

The chain recombines TRBV10-3 with TRBJ2-4; D uncertain. This CDR3 has 12 residues. V was shortened by 11 bases and J by 8 bases, with 16 bases between the two germline ends. Germline V gene data show CDR1 as ENHRY and CDR2 as SYGVKD. The CDR3 sequence: CAVAQTHDIQYF. Written as DNA, the CDR3 is TGTGCCGTCGCCCAGACCCATGACATTCAGTACTTC.

The gene calls are TRBV6-1 and TRBJ1-6, with TRBD1 as a possible D gene (6 bases). V gave up 4 bases and J gave up 6 bases, with 16 bases separating them. CDR1 and CDR2 (germline): MNHNS, SASEGT. This CDR3 has 16 residues. The CDR3 protein is CASSVHRDLGNSPLHF. CDR3 nucleotides: TGTGCCAGCAGTGTTCACAGGGACTTGGGTAATTCACCCCTCCACTTT.

The J gene is TRBJ2-1, the V gene TRBV6-1, with no clear D. Trimming pared 2 bases from V and 9 bases from J, leaving 11 bases between. Germline CDR1 MNHNS, CDR2 SASEGT. CDR3 size: 13 residues. For the CDR3, the DNA is TGTGCCAGCAGTGAATTCGGGTGGGGTGAGCAGTTCTTC. Translating it yields CASSEFGWGEQFF.

This clonotype was seen more than once but under ten times. This chain joins TRBV5-1 and TRBJ2-2, with TRBD1 matching over 8 bases. Germline V gene data show CDR1 as SGHRS and CDR2 as YFSETQ. The V gene end was trimmed by 6 bases and the J gene end by 7 bases; junction bases not matched to a gene: 8. The CDR3 length is 14 residues. CDR3 loop: CASNPGQAGGELFF. The CDR3 region has the DNA TGCGCCAGCAACCCGGGACAGGCGGGCGGGGAGCTGTTTTTT. The full variable domain, its missing parts supplied by reference TRBV5-1 and TRBJ2-2, is KAGVTQTPRYLIKTRGQQVTLSCSPISGHRSVSWYQQTPGQGLQFLFEYFSETQRNKGNFPGRFSGRQFSNSRSEMNVSTLELGDSALYLCASNPGQAGGELFFGEGSRLTVL.

This clonotype has a count of ten or more. The chain carries TRBV19 and TRBJ2-7; TRBD1 matches 8 bases. Trimming at V came to 6 bases and at J to 1 base, leaving 8 bases not matched to a gene. From germline, CDR1 is LNHDA and CDR2 SQIVND (reference sequence). The CDR3 has 15 amino acids. Written as DNA, the CDR3 is TGTGCCAGTAGACTAACCGGGACAGGTTCCTACGAGCAGTACTTC. Protein product: CASRLTGTGSYEQYF.

The rearrangement joins TRBV28 to TRBJ2-2; D remains unclear. Germline V gene sequence: CDR1 MDHEN, CDR2 SYDVKM. This CDR3 has 15 residues. V was shortened by 6 bases and J by 4 bases, with 15 bases between the two germline ends. The chain's CDR3 is CASSPHTFRTGELFF. The CDR3 DNA reads TGTGCCAGCAGCCCCCATACATTTCGCACCGGGGAGCTGTTTTTT.

There are many counts of this clonotype. The chain employs TRBV12-3 or TRBV12-4 and TRBJ1-2; 9 bases line up with TRBD1. V lost 5 bases and J lost 5; bases outside the gene matches: 6. CDR3 length: 14 residues. The CDR3 DNA sequence: TGTGCCAGCAGTGAACAGGGGGCGCCTTATGGCTACACCTTC. It specifies CASSEQGAPYGYTF.

This clonotype was observed many times. J is TRBJ2-2 and V is TRBV6-1, with 9 nucleotides matching TRBD2. Germline CDR1 MNHNS, CDR2 SASEGT. After removal of 3 bases from V and 0 bases from J, the junction contained 2 bases not matched to a gene. The CDR3 is 16 residues long. CDR3 sequence (DNA): TGTGCCAGCAGTGAGCTAGCGGGAACGAACACCGGGGAGCTGTTTTTT. Translation gives CASSELAGTNTGELFF.

At least ten counts were recorded for this clonotype. This chain connects TRBV18 to TRBJ1-1; D is ambiguous. Germline V lookup: CDR1 KGHSH, CDR2 LQKENI. The CDR3 loop spans 14 amino acids. V shed 6 bases and J shed 3 bases, with 14 bases lying between them. CDR3 sequence (DNA): TGTGCCAGCTCTCCTCTCGCGTGGGACACTGAAGCTTTCTTT. This encodes CASSPLAWDTEAFF.

The sample holds many counts of this clonotype. The chain employs TRBV3-1 and TRBJ2-7; 8 bases align to TRBD1. Germline assignment: CDR1 LGHDT and CDR2 YNNKEL (reference sequence). The CDR3 extends over 14 amino acids. V lost 5 bases and J lost 2; bases outside the gene matches: 5. CDR3 sequence reads: CASSNEGQAYEQYF. In DNA form, the CDR3 reads TGTGCCAGCAGCAACGAGGGACAGGCCTACGAGCAGTACTTC.

This clonotype was observed a handful of times. V usage is TRBV27 and J usage is TRBJ2-5; TRBD1 matches at 11 bases. V gave up 5 bases and J gave up 1 base; unmatched junction bases: 6. The germline V gene has CDR1 MNHEY and CDR2 SMNVEV (reference sequence). This CDR3 has 16 residues. For the CDR3, the DNA is TGTGCCAGCAGTCCACGGGACAGGGGGTCCCAAGAGACCCAGTACTTC. It translates to CASSPRDRGSQETQYF.

This clonotype has ten or more counts. The chain uses TRBV15 and TRBJ2-7, with a possible D match to TRBD2 (6 bases). CDR1 and CDR2 (germline): LNHNV, YYDKDF (reference sequence). There are 13 residues in the CDR3. V was shortened by 5 bases and J by 0 bases, with 8 bases between the two germline ends. CDR3 DNA: TGTGCCACCAGCCCAGCGGGCTCCTACGAGCAGTACTTC. Its protein is CATSPAGSYEQYF.

This clonotype was counted at least ten times. The chain joins TRBV3-1 to TRBJ2-7; 8 nucleotides align to TRBD2. CDR3 length: 14 amino acids. Trimming took 5 bases from V and 2 from J; bases not matched to a gene: 5. CDR1 is LGHDT and CDR2 is YNNKEL in the germline V gene (reference sequence). The CDR3 loop is CASSMWTSPYEQYF. CDR3 DNA sequence: TGTGCCAGCAGCATGTGGACTAGCCCCTACGAGCAGTACTTC.

This clonotype has only a few counts. The V call is TRBV6-1, the J call TRBJ2-3; a possible D gene is TRBD2 (5 bases). Germline V CDR1 and CDR2: MNHNS, SASEGT. Trimming cost V 3 bases and J 4 bases, with 14 bases left between them. This CDR3 comprises 15 residues. The CDR3 DNA reads as TGTGCCAGCAGTGAGCGACTACCCAGAGCAGATACGCAGTATTTT. Translated, it gives CASSERLPRADTQYF.

This clonotype was counted between two and nine times. The V call is TRBV10-3, the J call TRBJ1-3; D possibly corresponds to TRBD1 (6 bases). This CDR3 is built from 13 residues. V lost 9 bases, J lost 7 bases, and 16 bases lay in between. CDR1 and CDR2 (germline): ENHRY, SYGVKD. CDR3 DNA sequence: TGTGCCATGTCAGGGGAGTTTGGGAACACCATATATTTT. Translated: CAMSGEFGNTIYF.

The chain recombines TRBV6-1 with TRBJ2-1; possible D gene TRBD2, 6 bases. The CDR3 covers 11 residues. Germline V gene lookup returns CDR1 MNHNS and CDR2 SASEGT. Trimming took 8 bases from V and 10 from J, leaving 12 bases between them. CDR3 residues: CASWVGLEQFF. CDR3 bases: TGTGCCAGCTGGGTGGGACTGGAGCAGTTCTTC.

This clonotype appeared a few times. The chain uses TRBV29-1 and TRBJ2-3; TRBD2 aligns across 13 bases. Germline-derived CDR1 and CDR2 are SQVTM and ANQGSEA. This CDR3 spans 14 amino acids. Trimming took 8 bases from V and 8 from J; bases not matched to a gene: 10. The CDR3 DNA sequence: TGCAGCACCGACCAAACTAGCGGGAGGGGTACGCAGTATTTT. Protein: CSTDQTSGRGTQYF.

There are many counts of this clonotype. CDR3 nucleotides: TGTGCCAGCAGTTCGGGGTTCACCGGGGAGCTGTTTTTT. Protein product: CASSSGFTGELFF. J is TRBJ2-2 and V is TRBV2; D is possibly TRBD2 (5 bases). The V gene lost 5 bases and the J gene lost 4 bases, with 8 bases spanning the gap. Germline CDR1 is SNHLY and CDR2 is FYNNEI. This CDR3 is built from 13 residues.

This clonotype was seen many times. This chain joins TRBV4-1 and TRBJ2-1; 8 bases are a match to TRBD2. CDR1 and CDR2 (germline): MGHRA, YSYEKL. Losses at the gene ends were 2 bases for V and 2 bases for J; bases not matched to a gene: 5. This CDR3 is built from 16 residues. The CDR3 protein is CASSQRGGEAYNEQFF. CDR3 DNA: TGCGCCAGCAGCCAACGGGGGGGAGAGGCCTACAATGAGCAGTTCTTC.